Sequencing of this TCR beta chain was carried out in a study of early T cells in non-severe SARS-CoV-2 infection. Study-level information: The study sequenced bulk RNA from unsorted whole blood, with chains unpaired.

Comment on this clonotype: The target antigen is unknown.

Researchers tagged individual cDNA molecules with unique molecular identifiers. TCRdb re-analysed the 5' RACE reads in MiXCR, keeping a single row per CDR3 protein. Here the sample spans 100,000 to 150,000 distinct CDR3 sequences, under 15% being singletons. V lost 6 bases and J lost 0, with 12 bases in between. This CDR3 has 15 residues. Study-wide results and limits: VDJdb-based matching was biased toward anti-spike CD8 responses and missed private and CD4 specificities.

The chain joins TRBV12-3 or TRBV12-4 to TRBJ2-1, with a tentative D call TRBD1 (5 bases). The clonotype was recovered from an adult who was a healthcare worker with PCR-confirmed SARS-CoV-2 infection or an uninfected control (not recorded which). Sequenced material: whole blood. The CDR3: CASRRQSSSYNEQFF. The CDR3 DNA is TGTGCCAGCAGAAGACAGAGTAGCTCCTACAATGAGCAGTTCTTC.